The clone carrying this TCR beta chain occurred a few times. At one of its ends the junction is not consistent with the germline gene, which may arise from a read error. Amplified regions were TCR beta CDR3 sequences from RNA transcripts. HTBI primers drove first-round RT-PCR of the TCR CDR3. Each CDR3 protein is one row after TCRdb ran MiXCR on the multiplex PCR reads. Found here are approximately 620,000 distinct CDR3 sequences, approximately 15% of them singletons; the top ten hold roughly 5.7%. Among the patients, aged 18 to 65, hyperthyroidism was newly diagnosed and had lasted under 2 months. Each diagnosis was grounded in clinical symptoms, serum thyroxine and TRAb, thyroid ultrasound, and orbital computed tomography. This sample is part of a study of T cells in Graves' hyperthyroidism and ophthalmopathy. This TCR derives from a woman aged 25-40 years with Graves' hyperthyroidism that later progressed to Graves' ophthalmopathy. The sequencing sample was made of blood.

As DNA, the CDR3 is TGCAGTGCAAGAGGGCATACAGGGTCTGGGGCCAACGTCCTGACTTTC. Protein product: CSARGHTGSGANVLTF. This chain joins TRBV20-1 and TRBJ2-6; maybe TRBD1 (6 bases). Germline V gene lookup returns CDR1 DFQATT and CDR2 SNEGSKA (reference sequence). The CDR3 runs to 16 residues.